One sample yielded the 21 T cell receptor beta chains listed below, sequenced in a study of PD-1 blockade in classical Hodgkin lymphoma. The assay was immunoSEQ multiplex PCR, and TCRdb's table has in-frame clones only and misses some. The table includes around 45,000 clones, roughly 70% detected once. There was relapse after autologous stem cell transplantation in every patient, and there was variation in brentuximab vedotin exposure. The sample here was peripheral blood mononuclear cells (PBMCs), taken before the second cycle of nivolumab. These TCRs come from a human donor with classical Hodgkin lymphoma.

This clone was picked up one time. The CDR3 reads CASSLGYEQFF. In DNA form, the CDR3 reads TGCGCCAGCAGCTTGGGTTATGAGCAGTTCTTC. V and J are TRBV5-1 and TRBJ2-1; no firm D call. Germline CDR1 reads SGHRS; CDR2 reads YFSETQ. This CDR3 has 11 amino acids. Between the trimmed V and J ends, which lost 0 bases and 8 bases, there was a span of 3 bases.

The genes are TRBV30 and TRBJ2-7, with D perhaps TRBD1 (6 bases). The germline V gene has CDR1 GTSNPN and CDR2 SVGIG (reference sequence). The CDR3 runs to 14 residues. The CDR3 protein is CAQRPRTEFYEQYF. DNA for the CDR3: TGTGCACAGAGGCCCCGGACAGAATTTTACGAGCAGTACTTC.

This clone has more than one count but fewer than ten. The rearrangement joins TRBV9 to TRBJ1-1; 9 bases fit TRBD1. The CDR3 runs 15 residues. The V segment lost 0 bases and the J segment 4 bases; nucleotides outside the gene matches: 4. The germline gives CDR1 SGDLS, CDR2 YYNGEE. The CDR3 spells CASSVVQGAGTEAFF. CDR3 nucleotide sequence: TGTGCCAGCAGCGTAGTACAGGGGGCAGGCACTGAAGCTTTCTTT.

This clone was found once. The chain recombines TRBV5-5 with TRBJ1-1; D may be TRBD1 (5 bases). The V gene's germline CDR1 is SGHKS and CDR2 YYEKEE (reference sequence). This CDR3 is built from 14 residues. V lost 2 bases and J lost 2, with 10 bases in between. The CDR3 DNA is TGTGCCAGCAGCTTCCAGGGCTCCAACACTGAAGCTTTCTTT. As protein: CASSFQGSNTEAFF.

The V call is TRBV13, the J call TRBJ1-1; 8 nucleotides match TRBD1. CDR1 is PRHDT and CDR2 is FYEKMQ in the germline V gene (reference sequence). The CDR3 totals 16 residues. Unmatched junction bases numbered 10, after V lost 1 base and J lost 6 bases. CDR3: CASSLVGRGRGAEAFF. In nucleotides, the CDR3 is TGTGCCAGCAGCTTAGTTGGCAGGGGGCGTGGGGCTGAAGCTTTCTTT.

The J gene is TRBJ2-6, the V gene TRBV4-3; D unresolved. The CDR3 is 16 amino acids. Per germline, CDR1 LGHNA and CDR2 YSLEER. The V end was cut by 0 bases, the J end by 2 bases, with 8 bases between. CDR3 nucleotide sequence: TGCGCCAGCAGCCAAGAGGAGCACCCTGGGGCCAACGTCCTGACTTTC. It codes for CASSQEEHPGANVLTF.

The sample holds a few counts of this clone. The chain joins TRBV7-3 to TRBJ2-1; tentative D call: TRBD2 (5 bases). This CDR3 spans 15 amino acids. Germline-derived CDR1 and CDR2 are SGHTA and FQGTGA. Trimming shortened V by 2 bases and J by 3 bases, and 11 bases separated the two germline ends. CDR3: CASSLGSRDYNEQFF. The CDR3 DNA sequence: TGTGCCAGCAGCTTAGGGTCCCGGGACTACAATGAGCAGTTCTTC.

CDR3 bases: TGTGCCAGCAGCCAACCTCAGGGGCAGCCCCAGCATTTT. The encoded protein is CASSQPQGQPQHF. The gene calls are TRBV7-2 and TRBJ1-5, with D perhaps TRBD1 (6 bases). The V end lost 5 bases, the J end lost 7 bases, and 12 bases lay between the germline ends. Germline CDR1 and CDR2: SGHTA and FQGNSA. The CDR3 has 13 amino acids. The variable domain in full, with the rest retrieved from reference TRBV7-2 and TRBJ1-5, is GAGVSQSPSNKVTEKGKDVELRCDPISGHTALYWYRQSLGQGLEFLIYFQGNSAPDKSGLPSDRFSAERTGGSVSTLTIQRTQQEDSAVYLCASSQPQGQPQHFGDGTRLSIL.

V is TRBV27 and J is TRBJ2-7; D might be TRBD1 or TRBD2, each matching 5 bases. Trimming stripped 5 bases from V and 2 bases from J, with 13 bases between. Looked up from germline, CDR1 is MNHEY and CDR2 is SMNVEV (reference sequence). This CDR3 contains 14 residues. CDR3 coding DNA: TGTGCCAGCAGTCCCCTGGGGGTTACCTACGAGCAGTACTTC. Translation gives CASSPLGVTYEQYF.

This clone was seen a few times. The chain couples TRBV21-1 to TRBJ1-5. TRBV21-1 is a documented pseudogene. This CDR3 region has 12 residues. CDR3 coding DNA: TGTGCCAGCAGGCCTCCAAAAAAGCCCCAGCATTTT. As protein: CASRPPKKPQHF.

The chain uses TRBV7-8 and TRBJ2-1, with D possibly being TRBD2 (6 bases). The V gene lost 0 bases and the J gene lost 3 bases, with 9 bases spanning the gap. This CDR3 region has 15 residues. CDR1 and CDR2 (germline): SGHVS, FQNEAQ. The CDR3 DNA is TGTGCCAGCAGCTTAGCTGGGCGGGACTACAATGAGCAGTTCTTC. Its translation is CASSLAGRDYNEQFF.

The chain joins TRBV4-1 to TRBJ2-1, with TRBD2 matching 8 bases. Germline loops: CDR1 MGHRA, CDR2 YSYEKL. The CDR3 is made up of 16 amino acids. V trimming: 4 bases; J trimming: 7 bases; junction bases outside the gene matches: 12. The CDR3 loop is CASSRDTSGLRNEQFF. Written as DNA, the CDR3 is TGCGCCAGCAGCCGGGACACTAGCGGACTTCGTAATGAGCAGTTCTTC.

The genes are TRBV5-5 and TRBJ1-2; D uncertain. The V end was cut by 2 bases, the J end by 4 bases, with 18 bases between. The CDR3 contains 16 residues. The germline V gene has CDR1 SGHKS and CDR2 YYEKEE (reference sequence). This CDR3 reads CASSFDTVPGSYGYTF. The CDR3 DNA reads as TGTGCCAGCAGCTTCGACACTGTCCCTGGTAGCTATGGCTACACCTTC.

V is TRBV11-2 and J is TRBJ2-7, with a weak D call TRBD1 (6 bases). CDR1 SGHAT and CDR2 FQNNGV come from the germline V gene. CDR3 length equals 16 residues. V was trimmed by 4 bases and J by 3 bases, leaving 19 bases between them. As DNA, the CDR3 is TGTGCCAGCAGCTCCGTGAGGACAGCCGGTATCTACGAGCAGTACTTC. Its translation: CASSSVRTAGIYEQYF.

This chain uses TRBV10-3 with TRBJ2-7, with 7 positions matching TRBD2. From germline, CDR1 is ENHRY and CDR2 SYGVKD. This CDR3 has 12 amino acids. Trimming cost V 10 bases and J 2 bases; bases outside gene matches: 5. The CDR3 reads CATRAGAYEQYF. The CDR3 coding sequence is TGTGCCACCAGGGCGGGGGCCTACGAGCAGTACTTC.

This chain uses TRBV10-3 with TRBJ2-1; 8 nucleotides agree with TRBD2. The V and J ends lost 3 bases and 0 bases, in that order; junction bases with no gene match: 1. The CDR3 runs to 15 residues. Germline-derived CDR1 and CDR2 are ENHRY and SYGVKD. The CDR3 region has the DNA TGTGCCATCAGTGACAGCGGGAGCTCCTACAATGAGCAGTTCTTC. This sequence encodes CAISDSGSSYNEQFF.

V gene TRBV5-3 combines with J gene TRBJ2-1, with D possibly called TRBD1 or TRBD2 (6 bases each). TRBV5-3 carries the ORF label, with uncertain function. V gave up 7 bases and J gave up 7 bases, with 24 bases separating them. The CDR3 is made up of 16 amino acids. The CDR3 loop is CARGASRDEGGNEQFF. The CDR3 nucleotides read TGTGCCAGAGGGGCCTCTAGGGACGAAGGGGGGAATGAGCAGTTCTTC.

V is TRBV5-1 and J is TRBJ1-1; possible D gene TRBD1, 5 bases. Germline loops: CDR1 SGHRS, CDR2 YFSETQ. Trimming removed 0 bases from V and 4 bases from J, with 13 bases in between. The CDR3 runs to 15 residues. The CDR3 coding sequence is TGCGCCAGCAGCTTGGGTCCCGGGGGGGTCACTGAAGCTTTCTTT. This gives the protein CASSLGPGGVTEAFF.

The DNA of the CDR3 is TGCGCCAGCAGCCAATTGGGAAACGGGGAGCTGTTTTTT. Residues: CASSQLGNGELFF. This rearrangement joins TRBV4-3 to TRBJ2-2; the D is unclear. The CDR3 covers 13 residues. Trimming shortened V by 2 bases and J by 7 bases, and 8 bases separated the two germline ends. Per germline, CDR1 LGHNA and CDR2 YSLEER.

The rearrangement uses TRBV6-1 and TRBJ2-1; the D is unclear. V dropped 1 base and J dropped 10 bases, with 11 bases sitting between them. The CDR3 extends over 13 amino acids. CDR1 and CDR2 from the germline V gene are MNHNS and SASEGT. The CDR3 here is CASSEDLIGEQFF. CDR3 in DNA: TGTGCCAGCAGTGAAGATTTAATCGGGGAGCAGTTCTTC.

The V and J genes are TRBV2 and TRBJ2-1; no reliable D call. The V gene lost 8 bases and the J gene lost 4 bases, with 12 bases spanning the gap. Germline lookup yields CDR1 SNHLY and CDR2 FYNNEI. CDR3 length equals 13 residues. The CDR3 loop is CASVRRNYNEQFF. CDR3 DNA: TGTGCCAGCGTGCGTCGGAATTACAATGAGCAGTTCTTC.